The rows below give T cell receptor beta chains drawn from one sample of a study of OX40 agonist ivuxolimab in advanced cancers. Here immunoSEQ multiplex PCR was the method, and the copy in TCRdb shows in-frame clones only, minus some. This table holds 70,000 to 100,000 clones, approximately 84% found once. The starting material was CD4+ or CD8+ T cells sorted from blood, obtained in a trial of the OX40 agonist ivuxolimab. Receptors were obtained from an adult with an advanced solid tumor such as melanoma, head and neck, liver or kidney cancer. Both conserved end residues are part of each CDR3. Each record gives: CDR3 protein, CDR3 DNA, D gene, V gene, J gene, clone size. The D gene is left open where the match is weak. Only some rows state a clone size, as once, few, many or a class for expanded clones.

CDR3aa: CASSVAEGRAAEAFF
CDR3nt: TGTGCCAGCAGCGTAGCTGAGGGCAGGGCGGCTGAAGCTTTCTTT
d_gene: -
v_gene: TRBV9
j_gene: TRBJ1-1
abundance: -

CDR3aa: CASRGGYSNQPQHF
CDR3nt: TGTGCCAGCAGAGGGGGTTATAGCAATCAGCCCCAGCATTTT
d_gene: -
v_gene: TRBV28
j_gene: TRBJ1-5
abundance: -

CDR3aa: CASSPGTGHYTEAFF
CDR3nt: TGTGCCAGCAGCCCTGGGACAGGGCACTACACTGAAGCTTTCTTT
d_gene: TRBD1
v_gene: TRBV7-2
j_gene: TRBJ1-1
abundance: -

CDR3aa: CSARETQYF
CDR3nt: TGCAGTGCTCGGGAGACCCAGTACTTC
d_gene: -
v_gene: TRBV20-1
j_gene: TRBJ2-5
abundance: -

CDR3aa: CASSRIAGGEETQYF
CDR3nt: TGTGCCAGCAGCCGGATAGCGGGAGGGGAAGAGACCCAGTACTTC
d_gene: TRBD2
v_gene: TRBV5-4
j_gene: TRBJ2-5
abundance: -

CDR3aa: CASSPPGVRGLGEQYF
CDR3nt: TGTGCCAGCTCACCTCCCGGCGTCAGGGGGTTAGGTGAGCAGTACTTC
d_gene: TRBD1
v_gene: TRBV18
j_gene: TRBJ2-7
abundance: once

CDR3aa: CASSLRTSPHTGELFF
CDR3nt: TGTGCCAGCTCCCTTAGGACTAGCCCGCACACCGGGGAGCTGTTTTTT
d_gene: TRBD2
v_gene: TRBV25-1
j_gene: TRBJ2-2
abundance: -

CDR3aa: CASRIAGVSTDTQYF
CDR3nt: TGTGCCAGTAGAATAGCGGGGGTTAGCACAGATACGCAGTATTTT
d_gene: TRBD2
v_gene: TRBV19
j_gene: TRBJ2-3
abundance: -

CDR3aa: CASSLLSDVQETQYF
CDR3nt: TGTGCCAGCTCACTCCTCTCAGACGTCCAAGAGACCCAGTACTTC
d_gene: -
v_gene: TRBV18
j_gene: TRBJ2-5
abundance: -

CDR3aa: CASSRLGYAYEQYF
CDR3nt: TGCGCCAGCAGCCGGTTGGGTTACGCCTACGAGCAGTACTTC
d_gene: -
v_gene: TRBV5-1
j_gene: TRBJ2-7
abundance: -

CDR3aa: CASSLDYSNQPQHF
CDR3nt: TGTGCCAGCAGTCTTGATTATAGCAATCAGCCCCAGCATTTT
d_gene: -
v_gene: TRBV6-1
j_gene: TRBJ1-5
abundance: -

CDR3aa: CASSNRNGYEQYF
CDR3nt: TGTGCCAGCAGCAACAGAAATGGCTACGAGCAGTACTTC
d_gene: -
v_gene: TRBV27
j_gene: TRBJ2-7
abundance: -

CDR3aa: CASSKTASGNTIYF
CDR3nt: TGTGCCAGCAGTAAGACAGCCTCTGGAAACACCATATATTTT
d_gene: -
v_gene: TRBV25-1
j_gene: TRBJ1-3
abundance: once

CDR3aa: CASSLREWGEQYF
CDR3nt: TGTGCCAGCAGCTTACGGGAGTGGGGCGAGCAGTACTTC
d_gene: -
v_gene: TRBV7-9
j_gene: TRBJ2-7
abundance: -

CDR3aa: CASSSKRTESEQYF
CDR3nt: TGTGCCAGCAGCTCGAAAAGGACGGAGTCCGAGCAGTACTTC
d_gene: -
v_gene: TRBV5-4
j_gene: TRBJ2-7
abundance: -

CDR3aa: CARSAKTGDTEAFF
CDR3nt: TGTGCCAGAAGCGCGAAAACAGGGGACACTGAAGCTTTCTTT
d_gene: TRBD1
v_gene: TRBV5-3
j_gene: TRBJ1-1
abundance: -

CDR3aa: CASSKVPGFEVNTEAFF
CDR3nt: TGTGCCAGCAGCAAAGTTCCCGGTTTTGAGGTGAACACTGAAGCTTTCTTT
d_gene: -
v_gene: TRBV21-1
j_gene: TRBJ1-1
abundance: few